The text below deals with one TCR beta chain. Its antigen is undetermined. The data belong to a study of PD-L1 blockade in urothelial cancer. Study-level information: Atezolizumab (1,200 mg intravenously every 3 weeks) began at some point between 2014 and 2016 for patients. Men with urothelial cancer arising in the bladder made up most of the 29 patients.

In germline, CDR1 is SNHLY, CDR2 FYNNEI. The V segment lost 6 bases and the J segment 1 base; nucleotides outside the gene matches: 2. There are 13 residues in the CDR3. Study-wide results and limits: By 3 weeks, tumor-associated blood clones had expanded more in durable-benefit patients.

Clones were sequenced by immunoSEQ multiplex PCR, and TCRdb holds only the in-frame ones, with some missing. Counted here are under 85,000 clones, around 90% occurring once; the ten biggest clones make up over 0.7%. Time point noted: peripheral blood 6 weeks after treatment start. Samples spanned pretreatment and treatment, with 1 to 8 time points per patient. The TCR originated in an elderly woman with urothelial cancer. This chain links TRBV2 with TRBJ2-5; 7 bases are a match to TRBD1. The sequences come from PBMCs, collected around atezolizumab (anti-PD-L1) treatment. The chain's CDR3 is CASSRTGQETQYF. The CDR3 DNA sequence: TGTGCCAGCAGCCGGACAGGCCAAGAGACCCAGTACTTC.